The TCR beta chain under discussion was sequenced for a study of T cells in Graves' hyperthyroidism and ophthalmopathy. Study at large: Initial diagnosis, before any treatment, was when peripheral blood was collected. Study-level findings and limits: Progression to ophthalmopathy was predicted a median of approximately 6.4 months early.

Out of about 10 ml of fresh peripheral blood came the PBMCs. This clonotype appeared many times. Its antigen is as yet unknown. RNA transcripts gave rise to amplified TCR beta CDR3 regions. When the TCR CDR3 underwent first-round RT-PCR, the HTBI primer set was used. Each CDR3 protein gets one entry after TCRdb re-called the multiplex PCR reads with MiXCR. In the table there are 300,000 to 500,000 distinct CDR3 sequences, 15% of which are singletons. The CDR3 covers 13 residues. Trimming removed 1 base at V and 3 bases at J, with 8 bases between. Germline CDR1 is SGHRS and CDR2 is YFSETQ. The receptor comes from a woman in her 30s with Graves' hyperthyroidism. The sample comprised blood. The chain is built from TRBV5-1 and TRBJ2-7; D not resolved. Here the CDR3 reads CASSLRQRYEQYF. CDR3 nucleotide sequence: TGCGCCAGCAGCTTGCGACAACGCTACGAGCAGTACTTC.